The source of this T cell receptor (beta chain) is a study of CD8 T cells in Susac syndrome. Study findings and constraints: It was acknowledged in the study that its TCR sequencing and HLA analysis involved a relatively small number of individuals.

Concerning this clonotype itself: No antigen is known for it.

Random hexamers served to reverse transcribe roughly 0.45 to 1 ug RNA. It was immunoSEQ multiplex PCR that amplified TCR beta CDR3 across 54 Vbeta and 13 Jbeta. TCRdb itself ran the immunoSEQ multiplex PCR reads through MiXCR, one entry per CDR3 protein. This table has about 200,000 distinct CDR3 sequences, 85% to 95% appearing once. Peripheral blood CD8+ and CD4+ T cells were profiled by TCR beta sequencing. In contrast to the negatively isolated CD8+ and CD4+ T cells, TEMRA cells were FACS-enriched. The sequenced sample consisted of CD4+ T cells from PBMCs. The sequence came from a human donor in good health.

CDR3 in amino acids: CSAKTPEETQYF. CDR3 nucleotide sequence: TGCAGCGCAAAGACACCAGAAGAGACCCAGTACTTC. The chain links TRBV29-1 to TRBJ2-5; D is unresolved. This CDR3 region has 12 residues. V was trimmed by 7 bases and J by 3 bases, leaving 12 bases between them. Germline CDR1 and CDR2: SQVTM and ANQGSEA.